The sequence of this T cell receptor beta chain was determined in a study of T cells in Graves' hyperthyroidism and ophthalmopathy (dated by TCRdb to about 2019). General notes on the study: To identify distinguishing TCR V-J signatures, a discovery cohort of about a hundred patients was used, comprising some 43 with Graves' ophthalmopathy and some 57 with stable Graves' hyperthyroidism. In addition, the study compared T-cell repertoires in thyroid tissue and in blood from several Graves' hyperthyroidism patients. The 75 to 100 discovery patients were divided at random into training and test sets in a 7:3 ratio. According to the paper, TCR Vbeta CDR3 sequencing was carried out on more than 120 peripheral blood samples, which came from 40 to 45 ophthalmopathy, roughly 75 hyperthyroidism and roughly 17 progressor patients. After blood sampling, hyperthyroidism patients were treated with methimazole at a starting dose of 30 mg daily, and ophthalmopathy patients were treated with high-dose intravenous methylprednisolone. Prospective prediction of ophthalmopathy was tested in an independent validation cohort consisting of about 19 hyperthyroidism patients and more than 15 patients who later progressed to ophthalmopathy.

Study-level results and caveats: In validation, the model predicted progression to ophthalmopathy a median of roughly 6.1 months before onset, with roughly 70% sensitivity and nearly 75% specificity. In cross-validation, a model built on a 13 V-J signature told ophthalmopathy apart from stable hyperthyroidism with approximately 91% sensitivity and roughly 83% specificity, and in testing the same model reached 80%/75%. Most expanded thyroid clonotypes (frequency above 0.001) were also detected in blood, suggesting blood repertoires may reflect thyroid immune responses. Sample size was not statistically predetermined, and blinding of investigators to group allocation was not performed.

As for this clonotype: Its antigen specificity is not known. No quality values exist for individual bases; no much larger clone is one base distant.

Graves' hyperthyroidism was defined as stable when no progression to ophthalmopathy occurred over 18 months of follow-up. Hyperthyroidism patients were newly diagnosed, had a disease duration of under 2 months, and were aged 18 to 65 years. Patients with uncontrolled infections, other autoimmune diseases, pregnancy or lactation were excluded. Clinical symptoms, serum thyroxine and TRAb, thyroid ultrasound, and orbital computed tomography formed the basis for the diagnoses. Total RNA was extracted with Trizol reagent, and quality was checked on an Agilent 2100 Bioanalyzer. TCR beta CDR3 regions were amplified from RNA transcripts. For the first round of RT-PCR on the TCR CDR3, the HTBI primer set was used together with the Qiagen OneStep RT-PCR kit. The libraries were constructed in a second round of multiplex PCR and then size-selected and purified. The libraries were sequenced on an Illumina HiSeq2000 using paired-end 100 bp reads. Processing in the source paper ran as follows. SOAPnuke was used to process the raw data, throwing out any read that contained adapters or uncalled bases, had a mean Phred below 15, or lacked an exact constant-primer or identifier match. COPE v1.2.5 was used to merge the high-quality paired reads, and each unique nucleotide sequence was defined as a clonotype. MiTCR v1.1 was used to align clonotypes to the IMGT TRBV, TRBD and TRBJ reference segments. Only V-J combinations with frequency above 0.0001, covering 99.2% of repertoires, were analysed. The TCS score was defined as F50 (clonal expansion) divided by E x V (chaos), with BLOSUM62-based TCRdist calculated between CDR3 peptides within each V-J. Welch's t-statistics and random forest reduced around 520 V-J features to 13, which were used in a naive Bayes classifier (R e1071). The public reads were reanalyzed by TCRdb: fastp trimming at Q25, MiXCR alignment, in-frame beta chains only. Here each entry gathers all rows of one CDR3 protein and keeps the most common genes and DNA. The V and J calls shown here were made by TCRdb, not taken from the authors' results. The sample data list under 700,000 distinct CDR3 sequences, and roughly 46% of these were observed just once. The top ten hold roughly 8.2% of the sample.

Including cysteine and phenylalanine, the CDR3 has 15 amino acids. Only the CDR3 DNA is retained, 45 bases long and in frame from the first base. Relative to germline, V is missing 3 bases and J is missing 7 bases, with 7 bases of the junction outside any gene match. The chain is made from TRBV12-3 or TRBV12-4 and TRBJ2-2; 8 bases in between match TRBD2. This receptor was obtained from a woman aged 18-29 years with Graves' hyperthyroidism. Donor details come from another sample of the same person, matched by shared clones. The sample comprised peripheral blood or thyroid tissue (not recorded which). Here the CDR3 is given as CASSFSLAGGGELFF. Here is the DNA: TGTGCCAGCAGTTTCAGTTTGGCGGGGGGCGGGGAGCTGTTTTTT.